These 17 T cell receptor beta chains share one sample of origin, sequenced in a study of response to subunit inactivated influenza vaccine. TCRdb re-analysed the RT-PCR reads in MiXCR, keeping a single row per CDR3 protein. The sample consists of roughly 540,000 distinct CDR3 sequences, approximately 24% of them appearing once. These data are also associated with another study on T cells expressing NK-cell markers. That work states: Production of TCR beta cDNA relied on 5'RACE template switching with UMIs.

This specimen was CD4+ T cells sorted from PBMCs, taken 12 days after vaccination. The source of these receptors is a man aged 50-59 years who received an inactivated influenza vaccine.

This chain connects TRBV27 to TRBJ1-5, with 8 bases that match TRBD1. CDR3 length: 15 residues. V dropped 3 bases and J dropped 9; count of bases not matched to a gene: 10. CDR1 and CDR2 from the germline V gene are MNHEY and SMNVEV (reference sequence). The CDR3 sequence: CASSFLRTGGGPQHF. As DNA, the CDR3 is TGTGCCAGCAGTTTTCTCAGAACAGGGGGAGGGCCCCAGCATTTT.

The V and J genes are TRBV25-1 and TRBJ2-5, with D possibly TRBD1 on 5 matching bases. The CDR3 is made up of 14 amino acids. Germline assignment: CDR1 MGHDK and CDR2 SYGVNS. V was cut by 7 bases and J by 2 bases, with 14 bases left in between. The CDR3 coding sequence is TGTGCCAGCACCTCAAGGGCAGGGCAAGAGACCCAGTACTTC. Amino acid sequence: CASTSRAGQETQYF.

This clonotype showed up just a few times. The chain recombines TRBV5-6 with TRBJ2-7; 7 bases map to TRBD2. V was pared by 4 bases and J by 12 bases, with 10 bases of the junction left unmatched. Germline values: CDR1 SGHDT, CDR2 YYEEEE. The CDR3 spans 12 residues. This chain's CDR3 is CASSIPMGGTYF. Here the CDR3 DNA reads TGTGCCAGCAGCATCCCGATGGGGGGGACGTACTTC.

This chain connects TRBV6-2 or TRBV6-3 to TRBJ2-7; 7 positions agree with TRBD1. V gave up 2 bases and J gave up 5 bases; unmatched junction bases: 12. This CDR3 is 16 amino acids long. Germline assignment: CDR1 MNHEY and CDR2 SVGEGT. The CDR3 DNA reads as TGTGCCAGCAGTTACCCTTCGGGCAGGGGGATAAACGAGCAGTACTTC. Its translation is CASSYPSGRGINEQYF.

V and J are TRBV12-3 or TRBV12-4 and TRBJ1-5, with TRBD1 identical over 8 bases. V dropped 5 bases and J dropped 0; count of bases not matched to a gene: 12. This CDR3 contains 18 residues. DNA of the CDR3: TGTGCCAGCAGTCCCCGGGGCAGGGGGCAGGGTAGCAATCAGCCCCAGCATTTT. Amino acids: CASSPRGRGQGSNQPQHF.

In its sample, this clonotype was seen a few times. CDR3 coding DNA: TGTGCCAGCAGTTCCCGTCATAGGGGACCCTACGAGCAGTACTTC. This sequence encodes CASSSRHRGPYEQYF. V usage is TRBV6-5 and J usage is TRBJ2-7; the D call may be TRBD1 or TRBD2 (5 bases each). The V end was cut by 4 bases, the J end by 2 bases, with 15 bases between. Germline V gives CDR1 MNHEY, CDR2 SVGAGI. This CDR3 has 15 amino acids.

The gene calls are TRBV10-3 and TRBJ1-1; possible D gene TRBD1, 5 bases. Per germline, CDR1 ENHRY and CDR2 SYGVKD. The ends were cut back, 6 bases at V and 3 bases at J, with 11 bases in the middle. The CDR3 length is 13 residues. The CDR3 region is CAISRDFDTEAFF. In nucleotides, the CDR3 is TGTGCCATCAGCAGGGATTTTGACACTGAAGCTTTCTTT.

Only a few counts were recorded for this clonotype. This chain uses TRBV5-5 with TRBJ1-1, with 9 bases that match TRBD1. The V gene's germline CDR1 is SGHKS and CDR2 YYEKEE (reference sequence). The CDR3 loop spans 16 amino acids. J lost 2 bases, V lost 3 bases, and 8 bases had no gene match. The CDR3 is CASSWGQGTKNTEAFF. For the CDR3, the DNA is TGTGCCAGCAGCTGGGGACAGGGCACGAAAAACACTGAAGCTTTCTTT.

This clonotype occurred a few times. The CDR3 bases are TGCGCCAGCAGCATCTATTGGGGACAGGGAGGTGAGCAGTTCTTC. It translates to CASSIYWGQGGEQFF. The chain combines TRBV5-1 with TRBJ2-1; 9 nucleotides align to TRBD1. Germline CDR1 is SGHRS and CDR2 is YFSETQ. This CDR3 comprises 15 residues. The J segment lost 9 bases and the V segment lost 4 bases, leaving 11 bases of the junction unmatched. Filled out from reference TRBV5-1 and TRBJ2-1, the complete variable domain reads KAGVTQTPRYLIKTRGQQVTLSCSPISGHRSVSWYQQTPGQGLQFLFEYFSETQRNKGNFPGRFSGRQFSNSRSEMNVSTLELGDSALYLCASSIYWGQGGEQFFGPGTRLTVL.

This chain joins TRBV7-2 and TRBJ1-5; D remains unclear. Germline V gene sequence: CDR1 SGHTA, CDR2 FQGNSA. V dropped 5 bases and J dropped 6 bases, with 11 bases sitting between them. This CDR3 contains 13 residues. The CDR3 loop reads CASSPQWPQPQHF. CDR3 sequence (DNA): TGTGCCAGCAGCCCCCAGTGGCCTCAGCCCCAGCATTTT.

This clonotype was counted between two and nine times. This chain uses TRBV24-1 with TRBJ2-1; D remains unclear. V lost 6 bases and J 3 bases, leaving 17 bases between the germline ends. Germline CDR1 KGHDR, CDR2 SFDVKD. The CDR3 consists of 16 residues. CDR3 sequence: CATSTSQRSHYNEQFF. The CDR3 DNA sequence: TGTGCCACCAGTACCTCACAGCGTAGCCACTACAATGAGCAGTTCTTC.

The genes are TRBV20-1 and TRBJ1-1; D possibly corresponds to TRBD1 (5 bases). Trimming shortened V by 6 bases and J by 2 bases, and 19 bases separated the two germline ends. Germline V CDR1 and CDR2: DFQATT, SNEGSKA (reference sequence). The CDR3 is 15 amino acids. The CDR3: CSAKGGTSRNTEAFF. The CDR3 region has the DNA TGCAGTGCCAAGGGAGGGACGAGCCGAAACACTGAAGCTTTCTTT.

This clonotype was detected a few times. The chain employs TRBV7-9 and TRBJ2-1, with 11 nucleotides matching TRBD2. V trimming: 2 bases; J trimming: 7 bases; junction bases outside the gene matches: 7. Germline CDR1 is SEHNR and CDR2 is FQNEAQ (reference sequence). The CDR3 contains 16 residues. The chain's CDR3 is CASSLPKASGRNEQFF. In DNA form, the CDR3 reads TGTGCCAGCAGCTTACCGAAGGCTAGCGGGAGGAATGAGCAGTTCTTC.

This clonotype was counted only a few times. This chain links TRBV29-1 with TRBJ1-2; 12 bases fit TRBD1. CDR1 is SQVTM, CDR2 ANQGSEA, per germline. With 7 bases clipped from V and 6 bases from J, the junction kept 3 bases outside the gene matches. This CDR3 spans 12 amino acids. The CDR3 DNA sequence: TGCAGCGGGGGACAGGGGGCCCATGGCTACACCTTC. Residues: CSGGQGAHGYTF.

V gene TRBV5-1 combines with J gene TRBJ2-1, with D maybe TRBD2 (6 bases). The germline V gene encodes CDR1 SGHRS and CDR2 YFSETQ. The CDR3 runs 18 residues. Trimming stripped 0 bases from V and 0 bases from J, with 16 bases between. CDR3 coding DNA: TGCGCCAGCAGCTTGGCCGAGAGGTCGGGGGACTCCTACAATGAGCAGTTCTTC. Its protein is CASSLAERSGDSYNEQFF.

The rearrangement uses TRBV5-1 and TRBJ1-1; D perhaps matches TRBD1 (5 bases). CDR3 length: 16 amino acids. The germline CDR1 and CDR2 sequences are SGHRS and YFSETQ. V was trimmed by 0 bases and J by 4 bases, leaving 16 bases between them. CDR3 bases: TGCGCCAGCAGCTTGGGGTCAGGACACGCGGGCACTGAAGCTTTCTTT. It specifies CASSLGSGHAGTEAFF.

This rearrangement joins TRBV24-1 to TRBJ2-3; either TRBD1 or TRBD2 may fit D (5 bases each). Trimming left V 3 bases short and J 3 bases short, with 18 bases between. CDR3 length equals 17 residues. Germline V gives CDR1 KGHDR, CDR2 SFDVKD. The CDR3 loop is CATSDPVPGADTDTQYF. As DNA, the CDR3 is TGTGCCACCAGTGATCCAGTACCCGGGGCGGATACAGATACGCAGTATTTT.